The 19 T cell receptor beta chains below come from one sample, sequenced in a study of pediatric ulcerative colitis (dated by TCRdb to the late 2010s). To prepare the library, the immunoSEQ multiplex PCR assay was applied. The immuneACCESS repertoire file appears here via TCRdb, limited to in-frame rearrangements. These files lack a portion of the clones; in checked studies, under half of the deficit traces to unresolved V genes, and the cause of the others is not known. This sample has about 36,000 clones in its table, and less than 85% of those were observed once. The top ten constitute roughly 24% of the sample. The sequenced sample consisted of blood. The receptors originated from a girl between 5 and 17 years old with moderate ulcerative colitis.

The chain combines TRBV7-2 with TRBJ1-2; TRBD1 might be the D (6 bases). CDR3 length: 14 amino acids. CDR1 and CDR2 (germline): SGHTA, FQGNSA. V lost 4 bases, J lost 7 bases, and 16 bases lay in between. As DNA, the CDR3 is TGTGCCAGCAGCTCGACAGGTCCCCGGTCTGGCTACACCTTC. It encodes CASSSTGPRSGYTF. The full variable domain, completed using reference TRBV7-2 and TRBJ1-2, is GAGVSQSPSNKVTEKGKDVELRCDPISGHTALYWYRQSLGQGLEFLIYFQGNSAPDKSGLPSDRFSAERTGGSVSTLTIQRTQQEDSAVYLCASSSTGPRSGYTFGSGTRLTVV.

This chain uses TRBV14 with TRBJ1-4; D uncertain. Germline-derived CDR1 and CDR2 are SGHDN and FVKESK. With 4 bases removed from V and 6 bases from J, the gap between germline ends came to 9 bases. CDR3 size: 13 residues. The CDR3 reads CASSRGLHEKLFF. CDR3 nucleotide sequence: TGTGCCAGCAGCCGGGGTCTCCATGAAAAACTGTTTTTT.

The CDR3 spells CASTDLGGVENEQFF. The CDR3 nucleotides are TGTGCCAGTACAGACCTGGGAGGGGTAGAGAATGAGCAGTTCTTC. The gene calls are TRBV19 and TRBJ2-1; TRBD2 matches at 7 bases. V trimming: 7 bases; J trimming: 7 bases; junction bases outside the gene matches: 13. Germline V CDR1 and CDR2: LNHDA, SQIVND (reference sequence). CDR3 length equals 15 residues.

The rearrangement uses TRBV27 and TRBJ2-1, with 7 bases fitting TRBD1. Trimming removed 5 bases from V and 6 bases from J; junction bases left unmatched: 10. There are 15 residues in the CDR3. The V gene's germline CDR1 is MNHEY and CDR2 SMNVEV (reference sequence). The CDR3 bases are TGTGCCAGCAGTACACGACAGGGTCTCGGCAATGAGCAGTTCTTC. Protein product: CASSTRQGLGNEQFF.

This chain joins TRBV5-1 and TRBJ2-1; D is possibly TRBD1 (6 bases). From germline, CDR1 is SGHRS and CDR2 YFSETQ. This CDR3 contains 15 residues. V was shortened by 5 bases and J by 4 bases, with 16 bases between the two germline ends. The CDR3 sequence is CASSSRQDAYNEQFF. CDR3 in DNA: TGCGCCAGCAGTTCGAGACAGGATGCGTACAATGAGCAGTTCTTC.

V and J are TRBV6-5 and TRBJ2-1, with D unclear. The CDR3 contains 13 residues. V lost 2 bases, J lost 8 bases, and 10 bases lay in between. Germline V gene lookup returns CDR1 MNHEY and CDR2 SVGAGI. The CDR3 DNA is TGTGCCAGCAGTTACCGGCCCGGTGATGAGCAGTTCTTC. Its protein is CASSYRPGDEQFF.

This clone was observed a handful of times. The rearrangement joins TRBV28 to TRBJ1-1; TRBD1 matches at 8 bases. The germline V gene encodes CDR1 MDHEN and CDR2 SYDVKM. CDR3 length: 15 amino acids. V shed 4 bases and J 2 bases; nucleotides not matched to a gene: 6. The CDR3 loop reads CASSSPGQGNTEAFF. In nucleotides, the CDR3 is TGTGCCAGCAGTTCCCCCGGACAGGGAAACACTGAAGCTTTCTTT.

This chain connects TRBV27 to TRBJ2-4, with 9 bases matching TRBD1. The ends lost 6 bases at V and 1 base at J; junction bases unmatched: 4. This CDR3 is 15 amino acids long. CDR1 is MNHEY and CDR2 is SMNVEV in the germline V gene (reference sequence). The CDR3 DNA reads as TGTGCCAGCAGACAGGGGGCCTTTGCCAAAAACATTCAGTACTTC. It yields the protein CASRQGAFAKNIQYF.

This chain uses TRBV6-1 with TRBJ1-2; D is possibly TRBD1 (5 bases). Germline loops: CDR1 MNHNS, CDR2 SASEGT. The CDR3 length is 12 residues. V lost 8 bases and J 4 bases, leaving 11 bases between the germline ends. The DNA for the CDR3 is TGTGCCAGCCTGGGGCTGGTCTATGGCTACACCTTC. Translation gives CASLGLVYGYTF.

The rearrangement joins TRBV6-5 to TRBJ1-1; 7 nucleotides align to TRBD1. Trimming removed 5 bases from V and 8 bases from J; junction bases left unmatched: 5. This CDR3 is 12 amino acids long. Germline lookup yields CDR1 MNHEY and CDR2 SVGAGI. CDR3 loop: CASSAMTGEAFF. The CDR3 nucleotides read TGTGCCAGCAGTGCCATGACAGGGGAAGCTTTCTTT.

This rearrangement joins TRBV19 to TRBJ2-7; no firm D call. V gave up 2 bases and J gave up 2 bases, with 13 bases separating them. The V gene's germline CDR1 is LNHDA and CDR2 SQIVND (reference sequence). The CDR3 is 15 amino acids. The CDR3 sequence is CASSILIDGPYEQYF. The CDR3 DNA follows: TGTGCCAGTAGTATACTCATCGACGGACCCTACGAGCAGTACTTC.

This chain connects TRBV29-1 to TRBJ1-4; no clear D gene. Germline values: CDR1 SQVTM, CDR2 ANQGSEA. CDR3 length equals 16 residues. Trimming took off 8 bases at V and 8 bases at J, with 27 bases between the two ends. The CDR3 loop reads CSPTAFDTREREKLFF. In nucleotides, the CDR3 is TGCAGCCCTACAGCTTTTGACACCCGGGAGAGAGAAAAACTGTTTTTT.

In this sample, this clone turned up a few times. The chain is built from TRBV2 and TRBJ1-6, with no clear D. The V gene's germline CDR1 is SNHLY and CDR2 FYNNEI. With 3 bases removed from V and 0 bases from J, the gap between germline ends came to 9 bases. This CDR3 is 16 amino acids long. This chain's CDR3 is CASSDGRSSYNSPLHF. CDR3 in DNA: TGTGCCAGCAGTGATGGCAGGAGCTCCTATAATTCACCCCTCCACTTT.

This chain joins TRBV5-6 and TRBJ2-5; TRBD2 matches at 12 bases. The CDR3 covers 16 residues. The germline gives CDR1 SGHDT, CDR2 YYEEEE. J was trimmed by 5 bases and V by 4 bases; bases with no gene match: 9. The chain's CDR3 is CASSASSGRALETQYF. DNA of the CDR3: TGTGCCAGCAGCGCTTCTAGCGGGAGGGCCTTGGAGACCCAGTACTTC.

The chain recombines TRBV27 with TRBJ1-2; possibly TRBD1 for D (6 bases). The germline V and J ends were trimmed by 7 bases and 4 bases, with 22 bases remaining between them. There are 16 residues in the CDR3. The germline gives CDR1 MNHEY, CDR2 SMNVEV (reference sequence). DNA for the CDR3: TGTGCCAGCACCGAAAGGGCCCTTACAGGGATCTATGGCTACACCTTC. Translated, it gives CASTERALTGIYGYTF.

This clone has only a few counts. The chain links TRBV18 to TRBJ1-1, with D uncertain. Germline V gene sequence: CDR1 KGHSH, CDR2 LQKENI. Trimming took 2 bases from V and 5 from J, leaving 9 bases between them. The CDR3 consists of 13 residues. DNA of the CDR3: TGTGCCAGCTCACCATCGAAGGGAACTGAAGCTTTCTTT. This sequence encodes CASSPSKGTEAFF.

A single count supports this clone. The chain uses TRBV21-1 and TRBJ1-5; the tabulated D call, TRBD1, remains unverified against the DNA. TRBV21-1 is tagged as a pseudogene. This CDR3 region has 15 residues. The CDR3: CATRDRGYSNQPQHF. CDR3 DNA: TGTGCCACTCGGGACAGGGGATATAGCAATCAGCCCCAGCATTTT.

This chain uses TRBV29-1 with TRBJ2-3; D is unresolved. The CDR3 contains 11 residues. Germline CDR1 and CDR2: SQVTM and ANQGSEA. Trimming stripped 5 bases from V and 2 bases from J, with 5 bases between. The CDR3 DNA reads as TGCAGCGTTTTTTTCACAGATACGCAGTATTTT. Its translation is CSVFFTDTQYF.

CDR3 loop: CASSPGGMSNQPQHF. Here the CDR3 DNA reads TGTGCCAGCAGCCCAGGGGGCATGAGCAATCAGCCCCAGCATTTT. The chain recombines TRBV9 with TRBJ1-5; 8 nucleotides agree with TRBD1. Germline values: CDR1 SGDLS, CDR2 YYNGEE. The CDR3 length is 15 residues. V shed 4 bases and J 1 base; nucleotides not matched to a gene: 4.